The present TCR beta chain was sequenced within a study of vaccination and CD4 T cells after COVID-19. Regarding treatment: approximately 11-day PBMC culture with coronavirus spike peptide pools or control peptides (ViraFEST assay). A note on this clonotype: The antigen is unknown.

The germline CDR1 and CDR2 sequences are DFQATT and SNEGSKA (reference sequence). The V and J ends lost 2 bases and 5 bases, in that order; junction bases with no gene match: 8. The CDR3 is 15 residues long. Oncomine TCR Beta short-read sequencing was applied to DNA from cultured CD4+ T cells. Scientists extracted genomic DNA from CD4+ T cells grown in culture. TCRdb redid the calling of the PCR reads with MiXCR, one entry per CDR3 protein. The profile shows 9,000 to 13,000 distinct CDR3 sequences, roughly 26% of them singletons. The chain links TRBV20-1 to TRBJ2-7; 11 bases are shared with TRBD1. The source is a human donor who had recovered from COVID-19. Sequencing used CD4+ T cells from blood, cultured in vitro, obtained after SARS-CoV-2 vaccination. The CDR3 sequence is CSARPRGQGAHEQYF. CDR3 nucleotide sequence: TGCAGTGCTAGACCCCGAGGACAGGGGGCCCACGAGCAGTACTTC.